These 10 T cell receptor beta chains were all obtained from the same sample, sequenced in a study of blood T cell repertoires in COVID-19. Libraries were prepared by immunoSEQ multiplex PCR; TCRdb keeps only in-frame clonotypes and omits some of them. This table has some 170,000 clones, roughly nine tenths appearing once. Source material: peripheral blood. These receptor sequences come from a man aged 55 to 70 with active or convalescent COVID-19.

This rearrangement joins TRBV2 to TRBJ2-3; a weak D match, TRBD2 (5 bases). The CDR3 covers 14 residues. V dropped 9 bases and J dropped 4 bases, with 17 bases sitting between them. Germline CDR1 reads SNHLY; CDR2 reads FYNNEI. CDR3 loop: CASESRRSPDTQYF. The DNA for the CDR3 is TGTGCCAGTGAGTCTCGGAGGAGCCCAGATACGCAGTATTTT.

The chain combines TRBV6-7 with TRBJ2-3, with a weak D call TRBD2 (6 bases). TRBV6-7 is an open reading frame whose function is uncertain. The CDR3 is made up of 17 amino acids. V shed 0 bases and J shed 4 bases, with 17 bases lying between them. The CDR3 loop is CASSYSTRRRGPDTQYF. CDR3 nucleotide sequence: TGTGCCAGCAGTTACTCGACCCGGAGGAGGGGTCCAGATACGCAGTATTTT.

This clone was seen only a few times. The V gene is TRBV24-1, the J gene TRBJ2-1, with D possibly being TRBD1 (6 bases). The CDR3 spans 12 residues. Looked up from germline, CDR1 is KGHDR and CDR2 is SFDVKD. V was shortened by 5 bases and J by 9 bases, with 10 bases between the two germline ends. The CDR3 sequence: CATSAPGVEQFF. The CDR3 DNA sequence: TGTGCCACCAGTGCCCCAGGGGTTGAGCAGTTCTTC.

The chain uses TRBV10-1 and TRBJ1-4; D ambiguous. The CDR3 totals 13 residues. Per the germline V gene, CDR1 is WNHNN and CDR2 is SYGVQD (reference sequence). V lost 0 bases and J lost 8, with 7 bases in between. CDR3 sequence: CASSESGYEKLFF. The CDR3 coding sequence is TGCGCCAGCAGTGAGTCCGGGTACGAAAAACTGTTTTTT.

CDR3 amino acids: CASSRDRERLRNQPQHF. The CDR3 DNA is TGTGCCAGCAGCCGGGACAGGGAACGGCTTAGGAATCAGCCCCAGCATTTT. V gene TRBV5-8 combines with J gene TRBJ1-5; 9 nucleotides match TRBD1. Germline CDR1 SGHTS, CDR2 YDEGEE. This CDR3 region has 17 residues. V dropped 4 bases and J dropped 4; count of bases not matched to a gene: 12.

This rearrangement joins TRBV14 to TRBJ1-1; D uncertain. The V gene's germline CDR1 is SGHDN and CDR2 FVKESK. The CDR3 spans 14 residues. Trimming removed 4 bases at V and 1 base at J, with 10 bases between. The CDR3 loop reads CASSRGASNTEAFF. CDR3 DNA: TGTGCCAGCAGCCGGGGAGCCTCGAACACTGAAGCTTTCTTT.

The chain employs TRBV19 and TRBJ2-7; tentative D call: TRBD2 (6 bases). Trimming pared 3 bases from V and 1 base from J, leaving 10 bases between. Germline lookup yields CDR1 LNHDA and CDR2 SQIVND (reference sequence). This CDR3 spans 14 amino acids. The CDR3 nucleotides read TGTGCCAGTAGTATGAGTGGAGGGTCCTACGAGCAGTACTTC. This sequence encodes CASSMSGGSYEQYF.

This chain joins TRBV5-1 and TRBJ1-1, with 7 bases that match TRBD1. Per germline, CDR1 SGHRS and CDR2 YFSETQ. Trimming at V came to 7 bases and at J to 4 bases, leaving 16 bases not matched to a gene. The CDR3 totals 16 residues. CDR3 DNA sequence: TGCGCCAGCCGAATAGGGGCAGGGGGTTGGATCACTGAAGCTTTCTTT. This sequence encodes CASRIGAGGWITEAFF.

This rearrangement joins TRBV6-1 to TRBJ1-3, with 9 bases that match TRBD1. Germline loops: CDR1 MNHNS, CDR2 SASEGT. V trimming: 3 bases; J trimming: 2 bases; junction bases outside the gene matches: 5. The CDR3 runs 16 residues. The CDR3 protein is CASSEARQGAGNTIYF. Here the CDR3 DNA reads TGTGCCAGCAGTGAGGCCCGACAGGGGGCTGGAAACACCATATATTTT.

This clone was seen a single time. The chain carries TRBV6-6 and TRBJ1-5, with TRBD1 matching 11 bases. V shed 6 bases, J shed 16 bases, and the junction held 8 bases outside the gene matches. Germline CDR1 MNHNY, CDR2 SVGAGI (reference sequence). CDR3 length equals 12 residues. CDR3 amino acids: CASSQDRGLLHF. The CDR3 nucleotides read TGTGCCAGCAGCCAGGACAGGGGGCTGCTTCATTTT.